The source of this TCR beta chain is a study of monozygotic twins with inflammatory bowel disease. Study-wide findings and caveats: Healthy co-twins showed greater TCRbeta diversity (inverse Simpson) than IBD patients. Fewer clonotypes were shared with others by IBD patients than by healthy twins, especially with disease activity. Cells of different T cell subtypes could not be told apart.

With respect to this clonotype: Its antigen is currently unknown.

Eight distinct reactions (per sample) were used to make the cDNA. TCRdb reprocessed the 5' RACE reads; each CDR3 protein has one entry and no DNA is given. This sample contains 330,000 or so distinct CDR3 sequences. Input material: blood. This TCR was sampled from a human donor with ulcerative colitis or Crohn's disease, or a healthy co-twin of an affected twin (not recorded which).

This chain's CDR3 is CASSYRLAGGETQYF. This chain joins TRBV7-2 and TRBJ2-5; TCRdb names TRBD2, which stays unverified in the absence of DNA. Germline V lookup: CDR1 SGHTA, CDR2 FQGNSA. The CDR3 has 15 amino acids.